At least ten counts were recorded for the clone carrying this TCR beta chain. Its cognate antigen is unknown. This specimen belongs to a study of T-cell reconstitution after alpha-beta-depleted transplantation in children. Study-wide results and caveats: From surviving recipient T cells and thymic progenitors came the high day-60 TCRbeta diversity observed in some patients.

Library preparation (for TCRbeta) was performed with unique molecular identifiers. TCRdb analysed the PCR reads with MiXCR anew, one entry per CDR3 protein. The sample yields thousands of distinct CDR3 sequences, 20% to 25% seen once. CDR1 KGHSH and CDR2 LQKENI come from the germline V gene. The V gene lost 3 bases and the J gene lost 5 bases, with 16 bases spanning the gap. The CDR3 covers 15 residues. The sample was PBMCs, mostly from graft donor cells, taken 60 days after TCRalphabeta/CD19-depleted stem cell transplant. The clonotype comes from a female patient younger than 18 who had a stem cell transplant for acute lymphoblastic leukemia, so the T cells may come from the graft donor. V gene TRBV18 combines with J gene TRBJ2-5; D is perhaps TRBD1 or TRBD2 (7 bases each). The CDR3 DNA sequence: TGTGCCAGCTCACCTGGGACAGCGCGGGGGGAGACCCAGTACTTC. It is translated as CASSPGTARGETQYF.